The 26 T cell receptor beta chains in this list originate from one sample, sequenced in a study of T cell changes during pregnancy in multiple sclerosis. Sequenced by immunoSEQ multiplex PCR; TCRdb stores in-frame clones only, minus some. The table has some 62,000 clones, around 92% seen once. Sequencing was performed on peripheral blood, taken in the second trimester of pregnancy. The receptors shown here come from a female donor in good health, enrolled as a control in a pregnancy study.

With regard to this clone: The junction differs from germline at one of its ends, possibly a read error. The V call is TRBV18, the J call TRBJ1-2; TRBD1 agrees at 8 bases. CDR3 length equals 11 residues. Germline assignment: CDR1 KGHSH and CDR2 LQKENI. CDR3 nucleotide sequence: TGTGCCAGCTCGGGCGGACAGGGTCGGGCCTTC. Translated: CASSGGQGRAF.

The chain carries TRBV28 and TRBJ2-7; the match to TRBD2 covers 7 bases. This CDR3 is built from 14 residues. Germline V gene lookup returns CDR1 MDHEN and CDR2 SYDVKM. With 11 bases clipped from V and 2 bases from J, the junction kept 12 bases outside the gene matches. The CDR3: CASQGRDYPYEQYF. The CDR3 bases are TGTGCCTCACAAGGGCGGGACTATCCCTACGAGCAGTACTTC.

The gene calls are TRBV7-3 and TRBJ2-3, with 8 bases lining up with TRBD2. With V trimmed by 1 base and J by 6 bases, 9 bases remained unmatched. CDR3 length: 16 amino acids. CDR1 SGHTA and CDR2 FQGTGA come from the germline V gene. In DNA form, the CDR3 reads TGTGCCAGCAGCTTAAGGCGGGGGGCCGACGGGGATACGCAGTATTTT. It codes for CASSLRRGADGDTQYF.

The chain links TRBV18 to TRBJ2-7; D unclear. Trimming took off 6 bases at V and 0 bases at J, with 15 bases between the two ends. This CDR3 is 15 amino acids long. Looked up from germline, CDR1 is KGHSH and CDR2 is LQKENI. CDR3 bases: TGTGCCAGCTCCGAAACCAGCGTAACCTCCTACGAGCAGTACTTC. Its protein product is CASSETSVTSYEQYF.

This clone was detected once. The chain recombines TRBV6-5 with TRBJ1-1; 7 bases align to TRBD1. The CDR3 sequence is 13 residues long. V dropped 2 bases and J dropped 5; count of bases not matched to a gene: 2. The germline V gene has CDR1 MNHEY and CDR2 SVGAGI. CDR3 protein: CASSYQGGTEAFF. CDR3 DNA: TGTGCCAGCAGTTACCAGGGGGGAACTGAAGCTTTCTTT.

Written as DNA, the CDR3 is TGTGCCAGCAGCTTGAGGCAGGGGAATTCACCCCTCCACTTT. Amino acid sequence: CASSLRQGNSPLHF. The chain has TRBV5-4 and TRBJ1-6; tentatively, D is TRBD1 (6 bases). From germline, CDR1 is SGHNT and CDR2 YYREEE (reference sequence). V was pared by 1 base and J by 7 bases, with 9 bases between. The CDR3 is 14 amino acids. Full variable domain (remainder filled in from reference TRBV5-4 and TRBJ1-6): ETGVTQSPTHLIKTRGQQVTLRCSSQSGHNTVSWYQQALGQGPQFIFQYYREEENGRGNFPPRFSGLQFPNYSSELNVNALELDDSALYLCASSLRQGNSPLHFGNGTRLTVT.

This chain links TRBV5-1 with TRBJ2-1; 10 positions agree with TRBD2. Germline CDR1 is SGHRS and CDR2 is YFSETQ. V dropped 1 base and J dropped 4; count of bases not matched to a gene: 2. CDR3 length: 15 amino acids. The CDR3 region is CASSLSSGGYNEQFF. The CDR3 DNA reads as TGCGCCAGCAGCTTGTCTAGCGGGGGTTACAATGAGCAGTTCTTC.

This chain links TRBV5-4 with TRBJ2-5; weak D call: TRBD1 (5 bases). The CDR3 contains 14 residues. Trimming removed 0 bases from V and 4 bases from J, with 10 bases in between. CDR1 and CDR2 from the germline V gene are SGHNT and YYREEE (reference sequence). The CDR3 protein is CASSLGGWRETQYF. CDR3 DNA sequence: TGTGCCAGCAGCTTGGGGGGCTGGAGAGAGACCCAGTACTTC.

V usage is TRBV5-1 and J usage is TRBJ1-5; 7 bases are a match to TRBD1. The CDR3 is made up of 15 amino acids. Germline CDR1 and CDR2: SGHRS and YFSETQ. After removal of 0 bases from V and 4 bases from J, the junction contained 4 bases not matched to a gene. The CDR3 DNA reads TGCGCCAGCAGCTTGGCAGGGGGGCCTAATCAGCCCCAGCATTTT. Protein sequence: CASSLAGGPNQPQHF.

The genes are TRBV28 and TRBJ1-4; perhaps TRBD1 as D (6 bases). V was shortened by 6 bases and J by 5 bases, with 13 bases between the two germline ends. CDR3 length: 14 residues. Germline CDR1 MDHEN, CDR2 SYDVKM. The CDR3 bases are TGTGCCAGCAGATTGGGGGCAGGGAATGAAAAACTGTTTTTT. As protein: CASRLGAGNEKLFF.

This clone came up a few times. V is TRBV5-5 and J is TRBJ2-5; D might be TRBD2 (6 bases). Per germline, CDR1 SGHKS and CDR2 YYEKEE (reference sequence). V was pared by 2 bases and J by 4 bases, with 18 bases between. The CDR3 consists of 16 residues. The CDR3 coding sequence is TGTGCCAGCAGCTTCCCAGGGACCCCCGGGGGAGAGACCCAGTACTTC. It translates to CASSFPGTPGGETQYF.

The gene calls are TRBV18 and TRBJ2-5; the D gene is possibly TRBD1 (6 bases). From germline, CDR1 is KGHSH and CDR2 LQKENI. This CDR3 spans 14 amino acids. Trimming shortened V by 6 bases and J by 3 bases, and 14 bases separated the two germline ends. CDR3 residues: CASSPGHGEETQYF. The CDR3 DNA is TGTGCCAGCTCCCCGGGACACGGCGAAGAGACCCAGTACTTC.

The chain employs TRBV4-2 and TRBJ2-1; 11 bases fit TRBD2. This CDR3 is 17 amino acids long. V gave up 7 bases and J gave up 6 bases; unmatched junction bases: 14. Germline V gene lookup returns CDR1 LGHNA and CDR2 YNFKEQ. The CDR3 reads CASTFLSDSGRANEQFF. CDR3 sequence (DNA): TGTGCCAGCACCTTTTTATCCGATAGCGGGAGGGCCAATGAGCAGTTCTTC.

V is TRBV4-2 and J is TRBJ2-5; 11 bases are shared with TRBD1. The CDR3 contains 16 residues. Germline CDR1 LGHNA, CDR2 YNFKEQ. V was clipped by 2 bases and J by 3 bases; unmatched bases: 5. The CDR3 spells CASSQRRGQGEETQYF. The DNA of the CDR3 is TGTGCCAGCAGCCAACGCCGGGGACAGGGGGAAGAGACCCAGTACTTC.

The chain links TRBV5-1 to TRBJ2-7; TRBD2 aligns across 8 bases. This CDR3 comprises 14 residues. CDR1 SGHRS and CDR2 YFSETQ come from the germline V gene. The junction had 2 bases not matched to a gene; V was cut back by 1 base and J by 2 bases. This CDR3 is CASSLSGGAYEQYF. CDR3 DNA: TGCGCCAGCAGCTTGAGCGGGGGAGCCTACGAGCAGTACTTC. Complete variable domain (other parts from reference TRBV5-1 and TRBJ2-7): KAGVTQTPRYLIKTRGQQVTLSCSPISGHRSVSWYQQTPGQGLQFLFEYFSETQRNKGNFPGRFSGRQFSNSRSEMNVSTLELGDSALYLCASSLSGGAYEQYFGPGTRLTVT.

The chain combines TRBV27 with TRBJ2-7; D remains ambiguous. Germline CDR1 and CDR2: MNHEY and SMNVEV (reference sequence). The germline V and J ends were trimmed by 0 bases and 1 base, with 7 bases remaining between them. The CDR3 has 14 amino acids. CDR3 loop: CASSLSATSYEQYF. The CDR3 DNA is TGTGCCAGCAGTTTATCGGCCACATCCTACGAGCAGTACTTC.

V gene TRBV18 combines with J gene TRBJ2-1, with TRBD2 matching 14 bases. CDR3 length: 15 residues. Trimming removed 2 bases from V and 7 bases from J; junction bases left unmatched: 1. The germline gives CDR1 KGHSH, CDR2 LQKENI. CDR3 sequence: CASSPGTSGRNEQFF. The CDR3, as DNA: TGTGCCAGCTCACCAGGGACTAGCGGGAGAAATGAGCAGTTCTTC. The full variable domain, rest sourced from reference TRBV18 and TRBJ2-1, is NAGVMQNPRHLVRRRGQEARLRCSPMKGHSHVYWYRQLPEEGLKFMVYLQKENIIDESGMPKERFSAEFPKEGPSILRIQQVVRGDSAAYFCASSPGTSGRNEQFFGPGTRLTVL.

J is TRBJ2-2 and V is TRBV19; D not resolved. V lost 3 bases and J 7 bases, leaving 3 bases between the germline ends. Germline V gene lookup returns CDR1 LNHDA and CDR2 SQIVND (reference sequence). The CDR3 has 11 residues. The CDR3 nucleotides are TGTGCCAGTAGTATCTACGGGGAGCTGTTTTTT. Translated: CASSIYGELFF.

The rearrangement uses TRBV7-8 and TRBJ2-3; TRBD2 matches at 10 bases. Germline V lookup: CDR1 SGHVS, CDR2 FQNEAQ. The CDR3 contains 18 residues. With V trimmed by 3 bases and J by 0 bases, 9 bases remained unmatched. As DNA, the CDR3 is TGTGCCAGCAGCTTCCTAGCGGGGGACCCGACTAGCACAGATACGCAGTATTTT. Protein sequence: CASSFLAGDPTSTDTQYF. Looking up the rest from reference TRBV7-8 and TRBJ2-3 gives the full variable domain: GAGVSQSPRYKVAKRGQDVALRCDPISGHVSLFWYQQALGQGPEFLTYFQNEAQLDKSGLPSDRFFAERPEGSVSTLKIQRTQQEDSAVYLCASSFLAGDPTSTDTQYFGPGTRLTVL.

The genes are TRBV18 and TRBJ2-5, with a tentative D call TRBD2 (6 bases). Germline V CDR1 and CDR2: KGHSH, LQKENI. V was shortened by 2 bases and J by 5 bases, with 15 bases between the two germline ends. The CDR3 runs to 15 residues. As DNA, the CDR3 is TGTGCCAGCTCACCATTGGGGGGAGTCCGGGAGACCCAGTACTTC. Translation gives CASSPLGGVRETQYF. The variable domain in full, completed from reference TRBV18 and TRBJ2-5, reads NAGVMQNPRHLVRRRGQEARLRCSPMKGHSHVYWYRQLPEEGLKFMVYLQKENIIDESGMPKERFSAEFPKEGPSILRIQQVVRGDSAAYFCASSPLGGVRETQYFGPGTRLLVL.

CDR3 amino acids: CASSPDYTSTDTQYF. In DNA, the CDR3 is TGTGCCAGCAGCCCAGACTACACTAGCACAGATACGCAGTATTTT. The genes are TRBV7-2 and TRBJ2-3; weak D call: TRBD2 (5 bases). This CDR3 has 15 residues. The V and J ends lost 5 bases and 0 bases respectively, with 12 bases between them. The germline CDR1 and CDR2 sequences are SGHTA and FQGNSA.

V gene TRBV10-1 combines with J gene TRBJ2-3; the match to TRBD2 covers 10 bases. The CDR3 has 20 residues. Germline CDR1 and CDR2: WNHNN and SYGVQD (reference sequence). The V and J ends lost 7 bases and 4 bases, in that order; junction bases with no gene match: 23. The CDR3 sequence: CASTEERLAGEPSVPDTQYF. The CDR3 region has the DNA TGCGCCAGCACGGAAGAGCGGCTAGCGGGAGAACCGTCGGTCCCAGATACGCAGTATTTT.

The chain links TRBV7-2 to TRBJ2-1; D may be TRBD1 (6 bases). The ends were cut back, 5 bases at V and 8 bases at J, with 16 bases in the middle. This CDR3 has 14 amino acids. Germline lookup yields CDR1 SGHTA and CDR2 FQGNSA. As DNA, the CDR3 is TGTGCCAGCAGCCCCGGATCAGGGGCCGATGAGCAGTTCTTC. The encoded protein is CASSPGSGADEQFF.

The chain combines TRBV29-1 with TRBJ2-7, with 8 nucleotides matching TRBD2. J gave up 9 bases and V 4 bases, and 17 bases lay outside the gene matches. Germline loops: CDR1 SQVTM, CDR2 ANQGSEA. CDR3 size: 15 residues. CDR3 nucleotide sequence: TGCAGCGTTGGCCCCGGGGGTAGCGGGACCGCCGGGCAGTACTTC. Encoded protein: CSVGPGGSGTAGQYF.

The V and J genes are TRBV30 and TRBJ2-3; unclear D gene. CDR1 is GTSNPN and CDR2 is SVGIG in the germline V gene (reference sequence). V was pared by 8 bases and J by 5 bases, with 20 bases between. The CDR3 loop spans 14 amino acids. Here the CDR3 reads CASFDWAQLDTQYF. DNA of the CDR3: TGTGCCAGCTTCGATTGGGCCCAGCTAGATACGCAGTATTTT.

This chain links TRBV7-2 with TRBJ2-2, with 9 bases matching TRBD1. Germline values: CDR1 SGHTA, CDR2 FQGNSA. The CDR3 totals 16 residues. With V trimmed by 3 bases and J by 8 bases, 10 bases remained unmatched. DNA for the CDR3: TGTGCCAGCAGCTTTTCTCAAAACAGGGGGCGAGGGGAGCTGTTTTTT. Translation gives CASSFSQNRGRGELFF.